The clone carrying this TCR beta chain occurred a few times. Its antigen is undetermined. At one boundary the junction diverges from the germline segment, which might be a read error. CDR3 size: 15 residues. Per germline, CDR1 SSHAT and CDR2 FNYEAQ (reference sequence). This sample is part of a study of blood T cells in healthy people across ages. Study-level results: TCR beta diversity, measured per million T cells, fell in a roughly linear way with age.

A J-beta primer mix and a sample-barcoded 5' primer were used in a second PCR of about 7 to 11 cycles. The template-switch adaptor, which had 12 random nucleotides, put a tag on each cDNA molecule. TCRdb recomputed calls from the 5' RACE reads with MiXCR, one row per CDR3 protein. The sample shows 800,000 to 950,000 distinct CDR3 sequences, roughly 29% of them seen only once. The sample providers were healthy Caucasian people from Russia, aged about 6 to 95. The same sample was also studied in work on T cells of mothers and their children. In that study: When mothers and children were related, their normalized repertoire overlap, which was always slightly higher, did not differ significantly from that of unrelated pairs.

The gene calls are TRBV7-7 and TRBJ2-5; 9 bases align to TRBD1. This sequence was found in a woman in her thirties or forties in good health. The sequenced sample was blood. CDR3 in amino acids: CASSSEDRGGETQYF. In DNA form, the CDR3 reads TGTGCTAGCAGCTCTGAGGACAGGGGCGGAGAGACCCAGTACTTC. Supplemented by reference TRBV7-7 and TRBJ2-5, the full variable domain reads GAGVSQSPRYKVTKRGQDVTLRCDPISSHATLYWYQQALGQGPEFLTYFNYEAQPDKSGLPSDRFSAERPEGSISTLTIQRTEQRDSAMYRCASSSEDRGGETQYFGPGTRLLVL.